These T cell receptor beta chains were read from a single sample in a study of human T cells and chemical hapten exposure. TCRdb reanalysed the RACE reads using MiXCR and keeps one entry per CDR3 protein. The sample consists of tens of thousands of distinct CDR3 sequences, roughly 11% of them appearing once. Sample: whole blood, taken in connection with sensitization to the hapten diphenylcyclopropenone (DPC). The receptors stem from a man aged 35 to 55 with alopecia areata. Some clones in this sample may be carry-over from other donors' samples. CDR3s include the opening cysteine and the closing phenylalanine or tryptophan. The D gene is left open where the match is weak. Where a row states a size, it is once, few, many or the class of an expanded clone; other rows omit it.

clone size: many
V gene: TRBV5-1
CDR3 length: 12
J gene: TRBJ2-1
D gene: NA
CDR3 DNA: TGCGCCAGCAGCTTGGTCTTGGGTGAGCAGTTCTTC
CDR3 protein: CASSLVLGEQFF

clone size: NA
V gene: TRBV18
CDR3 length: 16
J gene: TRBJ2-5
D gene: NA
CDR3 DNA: TGTGCCAGCTCACCATTGGCGGCTAGGCCCGAGGAGACCCAGTACTTC
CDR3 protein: CASSPLAARPEETQYF

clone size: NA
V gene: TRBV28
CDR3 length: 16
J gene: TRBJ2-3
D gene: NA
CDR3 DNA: TGTGCCAGCACTCTTATGAAGAGCGCCAATACAGATACGCAGTATTTT
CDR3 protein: CASTLMKSANTDTQYF

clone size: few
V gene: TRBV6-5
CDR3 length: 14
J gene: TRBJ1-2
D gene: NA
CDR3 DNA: TGTGCCAGCAGTATAACAGGGACTAACTATGGCTACACCTTC
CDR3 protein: CASSITGTNYGYTF

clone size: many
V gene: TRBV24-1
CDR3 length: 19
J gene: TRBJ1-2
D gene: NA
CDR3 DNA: TGTGCCACCAGTGATTTAACCGGGACCCAGCGGAATACTAACTATGGCTACACCTTC
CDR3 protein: CATSDLTGTQRNTNYGYTF

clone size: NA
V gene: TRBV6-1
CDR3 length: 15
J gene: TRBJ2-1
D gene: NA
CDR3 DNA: TGTGCCAGCAGTGACCTACTGACAGTAGACAATGAGCAGTTCTTC
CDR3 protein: CASSDLLTVDNEQFF

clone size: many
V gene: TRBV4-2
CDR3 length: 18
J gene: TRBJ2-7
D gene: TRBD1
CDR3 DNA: TGTGCCAGCAGCCTGTTCGGACAGGGAAACCGCTACGACTACGAGCAGTACTTC
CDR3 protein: CASSLFGQGNRYDYEQYF

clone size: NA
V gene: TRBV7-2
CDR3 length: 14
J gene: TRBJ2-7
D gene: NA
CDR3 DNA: TGTGCCAGCAGCTTACAGAGCGGCACCTACGAGCAGTACTTC
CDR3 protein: CASSLQSGTYEQYF

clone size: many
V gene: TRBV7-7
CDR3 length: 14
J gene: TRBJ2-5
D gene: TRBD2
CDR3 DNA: TGTGCTAGCAGCTCGGGACTAGGAGGGGAGACCCAGTACTTC
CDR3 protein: CASSSGLGGETQYF

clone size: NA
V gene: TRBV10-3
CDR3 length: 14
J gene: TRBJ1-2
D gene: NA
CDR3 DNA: TGTGCCATCAGAGGATCCGAAAGGAGCTATGGCTACACCTTC
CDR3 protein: CAIRGSERSYGYTF

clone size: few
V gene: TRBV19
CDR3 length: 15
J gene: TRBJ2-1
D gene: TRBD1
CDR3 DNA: TGTGCCAGTAGTACCGGGACAGGGGGCGGCAATGAGCAGTTCTTC
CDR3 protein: CASSTGTGGGNEQFF

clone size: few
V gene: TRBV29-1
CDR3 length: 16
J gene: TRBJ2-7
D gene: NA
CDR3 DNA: TGCAGCGTTGAGATTGTCGGACGGGACTTCTCCTACGAGCAGTACTTC
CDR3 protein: CSVEIVGRDFSYEQYF

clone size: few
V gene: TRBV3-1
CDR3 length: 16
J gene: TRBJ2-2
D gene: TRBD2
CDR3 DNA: TGTGCCAGCAGCCCGGGACTACCAATAGGGACCGGGGAGCTGTTTTTT
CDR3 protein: CASSPGLPIGTGELFF

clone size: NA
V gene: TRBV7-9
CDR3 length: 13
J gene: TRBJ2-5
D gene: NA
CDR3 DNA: TGTGCCAGCAGCTTTTCACAGCAAGAGACCCAGTACTTC
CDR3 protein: CASSFSQQETQYF

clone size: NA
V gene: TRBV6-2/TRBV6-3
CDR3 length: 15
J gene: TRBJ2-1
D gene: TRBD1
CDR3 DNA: TGTGCCAGCAGACCCGGGACAGGATCCTTGAGTGAGCAGTTCTTC
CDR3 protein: CASRPGTGSLSEQFF

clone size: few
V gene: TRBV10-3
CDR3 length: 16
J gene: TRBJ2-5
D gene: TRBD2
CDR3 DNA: TGTGCCATCAGTGCGACTAGCGGGAGGGTACAAGAGACCCAGTACTTC
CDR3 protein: CAISATSGRVQETQYF

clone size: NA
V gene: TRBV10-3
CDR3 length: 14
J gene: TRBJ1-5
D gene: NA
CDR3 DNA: TGTGCCATCAGTGTAGGGTGGGCCAATCAGCCCCAGCATTTT
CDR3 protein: CAISVGWANQPQHF

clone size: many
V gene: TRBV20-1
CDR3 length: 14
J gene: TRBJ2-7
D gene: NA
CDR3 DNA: TGCAGTGCTAGAGTAGGCCAACCTTCCTACGAGCAGTACTTC
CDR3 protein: CSARVGQPSYEQYF

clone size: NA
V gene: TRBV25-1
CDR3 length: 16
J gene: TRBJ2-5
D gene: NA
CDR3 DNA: TGTGCCAGCAGTGTCCAGGGGCGCGGGTTTTTCGAGACCCAGTACTTC
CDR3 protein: CASSVQGRGFFETQYF

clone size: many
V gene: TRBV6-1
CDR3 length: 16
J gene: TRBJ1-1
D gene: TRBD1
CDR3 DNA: TGTGCCAGCAGGCCGGGACAGGGGCCTCTGAACACTGAAGCTTTCTTT
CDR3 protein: CASRPGQGPLNTEAFF

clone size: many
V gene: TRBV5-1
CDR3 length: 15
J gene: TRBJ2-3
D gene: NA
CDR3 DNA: TGCGCCAGCAGCTTGCAGACCGCGCGGGCAGATACGCAGTATTTT
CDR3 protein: CASSLQTARADTQYF

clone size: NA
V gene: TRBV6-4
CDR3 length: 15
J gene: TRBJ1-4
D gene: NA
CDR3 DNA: TGTGCCAGCAGTGAGTCAGGGGCCCGGCACGAAAAACTGTTTTTT
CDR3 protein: CASSESGARHEKLFF

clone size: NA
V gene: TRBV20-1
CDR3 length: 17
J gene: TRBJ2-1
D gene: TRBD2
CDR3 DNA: TGCAGTGCTAGAGATCTCCGCGCGGGAGGGCCACGAAATGAGCAGTTCTTC
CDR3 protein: CSARDLRAGGPRNEQFF

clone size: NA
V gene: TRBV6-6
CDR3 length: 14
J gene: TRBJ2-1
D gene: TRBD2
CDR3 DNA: TGTGCCACAACCGGGGGGACTCCGTACAATGAGCAGTTCTTC
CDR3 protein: CATTGGTPYNEQFF

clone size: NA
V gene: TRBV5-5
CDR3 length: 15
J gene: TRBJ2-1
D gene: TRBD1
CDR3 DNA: TGTGCCAGCAGCTTTGCAGGGGGCTACCAGGGGGAGCAGTTCTTC
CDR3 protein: CASSFAGGYQGEQFF

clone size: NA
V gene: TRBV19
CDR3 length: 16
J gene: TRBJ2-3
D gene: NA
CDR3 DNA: TGTGCCAGTAGTATATCGGGCAGAGAAGAGACAGATACGCAGTATTTT
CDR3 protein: CASSISGREETDTQYF

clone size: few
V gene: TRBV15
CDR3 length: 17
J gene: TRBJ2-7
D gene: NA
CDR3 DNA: TGTGCCACCAGCAGAGATAGAATGGGCGGGGACTCCTACGAGCAGTACTTC
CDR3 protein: CATSRDRMGGDSYEQYF

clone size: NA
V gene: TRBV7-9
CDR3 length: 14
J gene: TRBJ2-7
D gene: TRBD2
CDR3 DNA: TGTGCCAGCAGCTTAGCGAGCGGGACCTACGAGCAGTACTTC
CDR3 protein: CASSLASGTYEQYF

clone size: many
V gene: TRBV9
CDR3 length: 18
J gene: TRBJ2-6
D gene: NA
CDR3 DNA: TGTGCCAGCAGCGTAGGGCAGGGGATTGGTGGCGGGGCCAACGTCCTGACTTTC
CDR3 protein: CASSVGQGIGGGANVLTF

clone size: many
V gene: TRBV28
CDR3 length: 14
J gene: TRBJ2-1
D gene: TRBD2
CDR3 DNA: TGTGCCAGCACTCCTTCGACTAGCCGAAATGAGCAGTTCTTC
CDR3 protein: CASTPSTSRNEQFF

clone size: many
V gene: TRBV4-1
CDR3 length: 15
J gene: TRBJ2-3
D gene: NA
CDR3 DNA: TGCGCCAGCAGCCAGCCCGGGACTAGCACAGATACGCAGTATTTT
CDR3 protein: CASSQPGTSTDTQYF

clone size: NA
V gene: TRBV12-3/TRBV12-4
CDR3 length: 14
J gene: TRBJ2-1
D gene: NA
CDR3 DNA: TGTGCCAGCAGTACTCCGGGCCCGAACAATGAGCAGTTCTTC
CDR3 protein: CASSTPGPNNEQFF

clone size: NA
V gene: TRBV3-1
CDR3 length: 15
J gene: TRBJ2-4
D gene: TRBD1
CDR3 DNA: TGTGCCAGCAGCCGCCGACAGGGAGCCAAAAACATTCAGTACTTC
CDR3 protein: CASSRRQGAKNIQYF

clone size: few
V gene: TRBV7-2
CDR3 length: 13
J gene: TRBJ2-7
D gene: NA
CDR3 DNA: TGTGCCAGCACCCAATTTCAGGTGGCGGAGCAGTACTTC
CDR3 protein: CASTQFQVAEQYF

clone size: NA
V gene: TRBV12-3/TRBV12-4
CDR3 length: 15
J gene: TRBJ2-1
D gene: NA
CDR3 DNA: TGTGCCAGCAGTTTTTCCCCCGGGGGAAGGGATGAGCAGTTCTTC
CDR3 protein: CASSFSPGGRDEQFF

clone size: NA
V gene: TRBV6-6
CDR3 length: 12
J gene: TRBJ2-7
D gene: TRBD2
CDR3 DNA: TGTGCCAGCGATAGCGGGAGGTACGAGCAGTACTTC
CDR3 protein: CASDSGRYEQYF

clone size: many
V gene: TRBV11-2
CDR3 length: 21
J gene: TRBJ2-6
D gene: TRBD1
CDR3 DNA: TGTGCCAGCAGCTCTTTATTTGGGGCCCGACAGGGCGACTCTGGGGCCAACGTCCTGACTTTC
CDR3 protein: CASSSLFGARQGDSGANVLTF

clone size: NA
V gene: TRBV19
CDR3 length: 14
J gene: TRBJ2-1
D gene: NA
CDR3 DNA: TGTGCCAGTAGTATTGCGGGGAAGGGCAATGAGCAGTTCTTC
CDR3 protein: CASSIAGKGNEQFF

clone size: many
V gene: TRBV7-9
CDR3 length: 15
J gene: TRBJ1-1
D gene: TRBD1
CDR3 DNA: TGTGCCAGCAGCTTAGAGACAGGGGGCGACACTGAAGCTTTCTTT
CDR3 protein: CASSLETGGDTEAFF

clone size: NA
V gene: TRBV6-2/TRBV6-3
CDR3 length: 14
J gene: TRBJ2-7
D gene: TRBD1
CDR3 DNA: TGTGCCAGCAGGCCGGACAGGGGGCTTTACGAGCAGTACTTC
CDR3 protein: CASRPDRGLYEQYF

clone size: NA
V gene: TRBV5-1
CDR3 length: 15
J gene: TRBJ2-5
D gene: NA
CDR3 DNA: TGCGCCAGCAGCTTGGCCAGGGCTAGCCAAGAGACCCAGTACTTC
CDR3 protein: CASSLARASQETQYF

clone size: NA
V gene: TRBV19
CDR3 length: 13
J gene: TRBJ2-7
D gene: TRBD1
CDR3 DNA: TGTGCCAGTAGTTCCAACAGGGGAAAAGAGCAGTACTTC
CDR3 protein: CASSSNRGKEQYF

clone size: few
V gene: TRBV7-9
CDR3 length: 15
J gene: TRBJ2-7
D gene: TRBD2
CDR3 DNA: TGTGCCAGCAGAAATTATAGCGGGAGACTCCACGAGCAGTACTTC
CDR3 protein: CASRNYSGRLHEQYF

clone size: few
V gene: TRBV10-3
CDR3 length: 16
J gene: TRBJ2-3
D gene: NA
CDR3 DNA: TGTGCCATCAGTTCCCTGGGGAGTCGTAGCACAGATACGCAGTATTTT
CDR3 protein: CAISSLGSRSTDTQYF